This T cell receptor (beta chain) originates from a study of blood T cell repertoires in COVID-19 (dated by TCRdb to about 2020). About the investigation overall: Collaborator samples came from the United States, Italy and Spain and covered acute and convalescent phases of COVID-19. The prospective study material was composed of cDNA or gDNA derived from T cells, B-cell-depleted T cells, or PBMCs. Deeply sampled blood TCRbeta repertoires from subjects exposed to, actively infected with, or recovered from COVID-19 were included in the dataset. The repertoires were made available in a free public database intended to serve as a resource for research on the immune response to SARS-CoV-2. The samples were drawn from the first 160 participants of the ongoing ImmuneRACE study and from 1,254 subjects provided by 6 global collaborators. Sample metadata almost always included a de-identified subject ID, COVID-19 status, age in years and sex. Where HLA class I and class II types were available, the types were taken from metadata supplied by the sample provider, not from assay-based typing.

In the prospective study, participants were about 18 to 90 years old, resided in 24 geographic areas of the United States, and were enrolled through a virtual design. In the prospective study, cohorts were assigned on the basis of participant-reported clinical history obtained from a screening survey and a study questionnaire. Recovered participants in ImmuneRACE Cohort 3 were defined by two consecutive negative NP/OP PCR tests, clearance by a healthcare professional, or resolution of symptoms. Mobile phlebotomists in the prospective study collected whole blood, serum and a nasopharyngeal or oropharyngeal swab from every participant. Additional blood draws and questionnaires over an approximately two-month period could optionally be provided by prospective study participants. Before DNA extraction, prospective study blood samples were shipped either frozen or at room temperature. What the authors observed across the whole study: Clinical and demographic metadata were provided uncurated, with the amount varying by source and participant.

TCRbeta CDR3 regions were amplified from genomic DNA by means of the immunoSEQ Assay, a bias-controlled multiplex PCR. In the original analysis: The number of nucleated cells in each sample was estimated from the amplification of reference gene primers within the assay. Sequence reads were collapsed and filtered to measure the absolute abundance of every unique TCRbeta CDR3 rearrangement. For each sample, productive Simpson clonality was calculated by taking the square root of Simpson's diversity index across productive rearrangements. Imported from immuneACCESS, the table was reduced by TCRdb to in-frame sequences with V and J called. These copies leave out some clones; in studies compared against another copy, an unresolved V gene accounts for under half, and the cause of the remainder is not known. V, J and clone size are taken as reported in that table, and D and trimming were inferred from the DNA itself. This sample has around 190,000 clones in its table, and over 75% of those were observed once. The ten most abundant clones make up around 9.5% of the sample.

Concerning this clone: Its antigen is unknown. No per-base quality is available; no much larger clone lies one base away.

The sequence came from a woman between 18 and 29 years old who had recovered from COVID-19. The sequenced sample was PBMCs or T cells enriched from blood (not recorded which).

CDR3 reads: CASIRYWGQMNKNEKLFF. The DNA sequence reads TGTGCCAGCATCAGATATTGGGGACAGATGAATAAAAATGAAAAACTGTTTTTT. The V gene is TRBV28 and the J gene is TRBJ1-4, with TRBD1 matching 7 junction bases. Germline trimming: 7 bases from V, 5 bases from J; junction bases outside gene matches: 19. Looking up the germline V gene yields CDR1 MDHEN and CDR2 SYDVKM. Including cysteine and phenylalanine, the CDR3 has 18 amino acids. Only CDR3 DNA remains: 54 bases, in frame from the first base.